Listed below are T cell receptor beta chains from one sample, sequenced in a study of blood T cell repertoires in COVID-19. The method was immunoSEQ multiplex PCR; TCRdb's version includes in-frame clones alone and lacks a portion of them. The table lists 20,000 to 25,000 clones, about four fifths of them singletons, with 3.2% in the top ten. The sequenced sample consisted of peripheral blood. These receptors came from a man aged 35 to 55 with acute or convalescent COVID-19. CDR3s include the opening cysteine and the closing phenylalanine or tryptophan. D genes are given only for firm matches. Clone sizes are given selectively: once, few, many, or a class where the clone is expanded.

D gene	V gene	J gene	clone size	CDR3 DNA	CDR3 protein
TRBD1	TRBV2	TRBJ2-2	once	TGTGCCAGCAGATTCGACAGGGGGCGCAACGCCGGGGAGCTGTTTTTT	CASRFDRGRNAGELFF
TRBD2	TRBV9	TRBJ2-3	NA	TGTGCCAGCAGCGTAGCGGGGGGATTAATGGATACGCAGTATTTT	CASSVAGGLMDTQYF
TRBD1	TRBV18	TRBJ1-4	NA	TGTGCCAGCTCACCACCAGGGACAGTGAATGAAAAACTGTTTTTT	CASSPPGTVNEKLFF
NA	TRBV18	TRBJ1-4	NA	TGTGCCAGCTCACTCTCCAGGGTGGCCACTAATGAAAAACTGTTTTTT	CASSLSRVATNEKLFF
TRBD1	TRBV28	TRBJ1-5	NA	TGTGCCAGCAACCCACCAGGGGGTCAGCCCCAGCATTTT	CASNPPGGQPQHF
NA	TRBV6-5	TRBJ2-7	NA	TGTGCCAGCAGTCCGAGCACGTACGAGCAGTACTTC	CASSPSTYEQYF
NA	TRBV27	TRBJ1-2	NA	TGTGCCAGCAGTAGCAGGGGCTATGGCTACACCTTC	CASSSRGYGYTF
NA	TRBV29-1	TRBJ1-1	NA	TGCAGCGTTGAGAGAGAAACAGCGAACACTGAAGCTTTCTTT	CSVERETANTEAFF
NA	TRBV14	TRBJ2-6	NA	TGTGCCAGCCGACAGGCGAGCTCTGGGGCCAACGTCCTGACTTTC	CASRQASSGANVLTF
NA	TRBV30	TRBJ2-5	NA	TGTGCCTGGAAACCTAACGGGGAGACCCAGTACTTC	CAWKPNGETQYF
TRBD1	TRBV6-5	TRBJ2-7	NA	TGTGCCAGCTCCCCGGGACAGGGGAGAACCTACGAGCAGTACTTC	CASSPGQGRTYEQYF
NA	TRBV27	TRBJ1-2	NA	TGTGCCAGCAGTTACCAGGGAACTGAAGGCTACACCTTC	CASSYQGTEGYTF
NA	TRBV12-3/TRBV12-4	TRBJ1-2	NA	TGTGCCAGCAGTTTGAATCAGTATGGCTACACCTTC	CASSLNQYGYTF
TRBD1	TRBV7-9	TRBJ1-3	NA	TGTGCCAGCAGCTCACCGACAGGGGTACCTGGAAACACCATATATTTT	CASSSPTGVPGNTIYF
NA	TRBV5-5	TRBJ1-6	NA	TGTGCCAGCAGCTTGTCCACAGTAAATTCACCCCTCCACTTT	CASSLSTVNSPLHF
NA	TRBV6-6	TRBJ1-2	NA	TGTGCCAGCAGTTACTCGGAGCAGCACTATGGCTACACCTTC	CASSYSEQHYGYTF
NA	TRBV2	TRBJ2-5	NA	TGTGCCAGCAACCCAGTATTCCAAGAGACCCAGTACTTC	CASNPVFQETQYF
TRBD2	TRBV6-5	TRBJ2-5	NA	TGTGCCAGCAGTTACAGCGGGGGCCCCGAGACCCAGTACTTC	CASSYSGGPETQYF
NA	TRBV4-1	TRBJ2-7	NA	TGCGCCAGCAGCCAAGGAGAGGCCAGCACCTACGAGCAGTACTTC	CASSQGEASTYEQYF
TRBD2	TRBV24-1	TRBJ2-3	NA	TGTGCCACCAGTGGAGTGGCGGGAGGGGGGTCAGATACGCAGTATTTT	CATSGVAGGGSDTQYF
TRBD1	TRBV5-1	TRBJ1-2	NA	TGCGCCAGCAGCTGGAGTGGACAGGTTGTGGATGGCTACACCTTC	CASSWSGQVVDGYTF
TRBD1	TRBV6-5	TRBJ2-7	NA	TGTGCCAGCAAGCGACAGGGGCCGAGTCACGAGCAGTACTTC	CASKRQGPSHEQYF
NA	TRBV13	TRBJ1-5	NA	TGTGCCAGCAGCTCTAGTAGAGGGGGATTTAACCAGCCCCAGCATTTT	CASSSSRGGFNQPQHF
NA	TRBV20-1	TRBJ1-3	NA	TGCAGTGCCGCGACTGGAAACACCATATATTTT	CSAATGNTIYF
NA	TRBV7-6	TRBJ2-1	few	TGTGCCAGCAGCTTATTGCGAGGAGCCGGCGGGAATGAGCAGTTCTTC	CASSLLRGAGGNEQFF
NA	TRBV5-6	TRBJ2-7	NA	TGTGCCAGCAGCTTGGTACAGGTCCGGGGGGAGCAGTACTTC	CASSLVQVRGEQYF
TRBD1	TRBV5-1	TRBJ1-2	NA	TGCGCCAGCAGCTTGGGGCAGGGGGCGACCGCCAACTATGGCTACACCTTC	CASSLGQGATANYGYTF
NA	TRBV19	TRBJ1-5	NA	TGTGCCGGGGCTACAGGTAGCAATCAGCCCCAGCATTTT	CAGATGSNQPQHF
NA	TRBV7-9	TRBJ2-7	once	TGTGCCAGCAGCTTAGGGCAGTTCCACGAGCAGTACTTC	CASSLGQFHEQYF
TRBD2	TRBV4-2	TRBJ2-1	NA	TGTGCCAGCAGCCAAGGCGGGGGGGCCTTCGGTGAGCAGTTCTTC	CASSQGGGAFGEQFF
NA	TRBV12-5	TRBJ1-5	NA	TGTGCTAGTGGTTTGGTACCTCGGGGATTCAATCAGCCCCAGCATTTT	CASGLVPRGFNQPQHF
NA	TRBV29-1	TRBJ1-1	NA	TGCAGCGTTGAGGTCAGTTCGAACACTGAAGCTTTCTTT	CSVEVSSNTEAFF
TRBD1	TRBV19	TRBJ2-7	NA	TGTGCCAGTATGAAGACAGGGGGGTCTTACGAGCAGTACTTC	CASMKTGGSYEQYF
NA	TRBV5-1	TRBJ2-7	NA	TGCGCCAGCAGCTTGGCTGGAGCGGAATACGAGCAGTACTTC	CASSLAGAEYEQYF
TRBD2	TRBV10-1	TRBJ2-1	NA	TGCGCCAGCAGTGTTAGGGAGGGCCCGTACAATGAGCAGTTCTTC	CASSVREGPYNEQFF
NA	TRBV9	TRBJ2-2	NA	TGTGCCAGCAGCGCTCAGCAGCGATCACTCACCGGGGAGCTGTTTTTT	CASSAQQRSLTGELFF
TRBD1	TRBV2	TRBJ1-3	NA	TGTGCCAGCAGTGACGGGACAGGGGTACGAAACACCATATATTTT	CASSDGTGVRNTIYF
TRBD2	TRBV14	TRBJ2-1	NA	TGTGCCAGCAGCCAAGGGTATAGCGGGGGGATTTACTACAATGAGCAGTTCTTC	CASSQGYSGGIYYNEQFF
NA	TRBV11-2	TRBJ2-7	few	TGTGCCAGCACCAAGAGGGGGTTCGGAGCCACCTACGAGCAGTACTTC	CASTKRGFGATYEQYF
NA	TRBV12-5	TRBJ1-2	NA	TGTGCTAGTGGTTTGGGGGAGGCCGGAGGCTACACCTTC	CASGLGEAGGYTF
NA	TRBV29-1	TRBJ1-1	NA	TGCAGCGTCAGAGGTCAGAACACTGAAGCTTTCTTT	CSVRGQNTEAFF
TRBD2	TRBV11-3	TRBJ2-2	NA	TGTGCCAGCAGCTCGGGACTAGCGGGGACTACCGGGGAGCTGTTTTTT	CASSSGLAGTTGELFF
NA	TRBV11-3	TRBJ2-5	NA	TGTGCCAGCAGCCCCCGGGACTCCACTCAAGAGACCCAGTACTTC	CASSPRDSTQETQYF
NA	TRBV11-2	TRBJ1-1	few	TGTGCCAGCAGCTCAAGTTCGGTGAACACTGAAGCTTTCTTT	CASSSSSVNTEAFF
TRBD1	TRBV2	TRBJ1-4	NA	TGTGCCAGCCGAGACAGGGGTTGGGGTGAAAAACTGTTTTTT	CASRDRGWGEKLFF
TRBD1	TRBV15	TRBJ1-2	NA	TGTGCCACCAGCCCCGGACAGGGGGGAGTGAACTATGGCTACACCTTC	CATSPGQGGVNYGYTF
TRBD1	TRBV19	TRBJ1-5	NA	TGTGCCAGTTGCGACAGGGGTTATAGCAATCAGCCCCAGCATTTT	CASCDRGYSNQPQHF
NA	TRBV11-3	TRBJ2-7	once	TGTGCCAGCAGCACCAGCAGTCAGGGGGAGCAGTACTTC	CASSTSSQGEQYF
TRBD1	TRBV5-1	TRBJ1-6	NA	TGCGCCAGCAGCCGGGACAGTGCTAATTCACCCCTCCACTTT	CASSRDSANSPLHF
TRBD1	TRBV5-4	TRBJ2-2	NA	TGTGCCAGCAGCCGGCGGGGACAGGGATCCGGGGAGCTGTTTTTT	CASSRRGQGSGELFF
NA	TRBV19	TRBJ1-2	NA	TGTGCCAGTAGTATAGAAACGGTAGCTAACTATGGCTACACCTTC	CASSIETVANYGYTF
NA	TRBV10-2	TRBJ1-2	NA	TGCGCCAGCATCCCCGTAGGGGACTCACGGGGCTATGGCTACACCTTC	CASIPVGDSRGYGYTF
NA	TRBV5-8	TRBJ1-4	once	TGTGCCAGCAGCGCCGGGACATATTCAACTAATGAAAAACTGTTTTTT	CASSAGTYSTNEKLFF